Each of the 6 T cell receptor beta chains below was sequenced from the same sample in a study of shared clonotypes between healthy human individuals. TCRdb's copy holds only in-frame clones and misses some; the assay was immunoSEQ multiplex PCR. The repertoire has 600,000 to 750,000 clones, about two thirds of them found once; the top ten carry 1.8%. The sample comprised memory CD4+ T cells sorted from blood. Subset in this sample: CD45RA-negative fraction. Receptors originate from a woman aged 25-40 years in good health.

This chain connects TRBV19 to TRBJ2-1; 15 bases are shared with TRBD2. Germline CDR1 and CDR2: LNHDA and SQIVND (reference sequence). The ends lost 6 bases at V and 0 bases at J; junction bases unmatched: 9. This CDR3 region has 19 residues. The CDR3 DNA is TGTGCCAGTAGGCCGATGGGACTAGCGGGGGGAAGCTCCTACAATGAGCAGTTCTTC. Translated, it gives CASRPMGLAGGSSYNEQFF.

V gene TRBV5-1 combines with J gene TRBJ1-3, with D possibly being TRBD1 (5 bases). This CDR3 spans 14 amino acids. Trimming took off 5 bases at V and 2 bases at J, with 11 bases between the two ends. The germline CDR1 and CDR2 sequences are SGHRS and YFSETQ. The CDR3 nucleotides are TGCGCCAGCAGAGAGTGGGGCGCTGGAAACACCATATATTTT. Amino acid sequence: CASREWGAGNTIYF.

V and J are TRBV4-2 and TRBJ1-2, with D tentatively TRBD1 (5 bases). Germline loops: CDR1 LGHNA, CDR2 YNFKEQ. The CDR3 extends over 15 amino acids. Trimming cost V 1 base and J 4 bases, with 13 bases left between them. Written as DNA, the CDR3 is TGTGCCAGCAGCCAAGTAGAGGGGCTCTTCTATGGCTACACCTTC. Protein sequence: CASSQVEGLFYGYTF.

This clone was observed a single time. The genes are TRBV5-1 and TRBJ2-4; possibly TRBD2 for D (5 bases). The CDR3 covers 15 residues. The germline gives CDR1 SGHRS, CDR2 YFSETQ. Trimming removed 1 base at V and 6 bases at J, with 14 bases between. The CDR3 DNA reads as TGCGCCAGCAGCTTGTCCCGGGTTGAGGGAAACATTCAGTACTTC. Its protein product is CASSLSRVEGNIQYF. The entire variable domain, with the rest obtained from reference TRBV5-1 and TRBJ2-4, is as follows: KAGVTQTPRYLIKTRGQQVTLSCSPISGHRSVSWYQQTPGQGLQFLFEYFSETQRNKGNFPGRFSGRQFSNSRSEMNVSTLELGDSALYLCASSLSRVEGNIQYFGAGTRLSVL.

This chain uses TRBV29-1 with TRBJ1-2, with unresolved D. Trimming removed 2 bases at V and 4 bases at J, with 20 bases between. Per germline, CDR1 SQVTM and CDR2 ANQGSEA. This CDR3 contains 16 residues. CDR3 nucleotides: TGCAGCGTTGAAACCATTGAGGCCCCGAGGGCCTATGGCTACACCTTC. Translated, it gives CSVETIEAPRAYGYTF.

J is TRBJ1-1 and V is TRBV14; D may be TRBD1 (6 bases). Trimming removed 4 bases from V and 7 bases from J, with 16 bases in between. The CDR3 extends over 14 amino acids. Per the germline V gene, CDR1 is SGHDN and CDR2 is FVKESK. The CDR3 reads CASSLQSGAFEAFF. In nucleotides, the CDR3 is TGTGCCAGCAGCCTCCAATCAGGGGCGTTTGAAGCTTTCTTT. Based on the CDR3 plus reference TRBV14 and TRBJ1-1, the full variable domain is EAGVTQFPSHSVIEKGQTVTLRCDPISGHDNLYWYRRVMGKEIKFLLHFVKESKQDESGMPNNRFLAERTGGTYSTLKVQPAELEDSGVYFCASSLQSGAFEAFFGQGTRLTVV.